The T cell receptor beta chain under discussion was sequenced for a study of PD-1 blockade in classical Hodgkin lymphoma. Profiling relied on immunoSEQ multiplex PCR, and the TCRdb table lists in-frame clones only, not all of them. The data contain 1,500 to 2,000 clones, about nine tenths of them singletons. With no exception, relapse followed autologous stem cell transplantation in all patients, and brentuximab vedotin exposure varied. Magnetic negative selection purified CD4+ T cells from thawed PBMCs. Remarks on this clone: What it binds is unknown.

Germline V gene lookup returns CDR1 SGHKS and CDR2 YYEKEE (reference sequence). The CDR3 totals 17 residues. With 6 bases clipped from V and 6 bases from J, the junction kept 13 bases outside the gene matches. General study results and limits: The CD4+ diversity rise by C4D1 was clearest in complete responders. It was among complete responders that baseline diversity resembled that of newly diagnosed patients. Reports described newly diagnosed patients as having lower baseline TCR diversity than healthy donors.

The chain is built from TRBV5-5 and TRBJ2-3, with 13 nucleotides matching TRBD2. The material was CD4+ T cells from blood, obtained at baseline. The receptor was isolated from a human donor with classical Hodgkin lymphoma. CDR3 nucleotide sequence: TGTGCCAGCACCGACCGAAAAACTAGCGGGAGGGCCGATACGCAGTATTTT. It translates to CASTDRKTSGRADTQYF.